This TCR beta chain stems from a study of blood T cell repertoires in COVID-19. Original data processing: For nucleated cells, counts were estimated from reference gene primer amplification. The method was immunoSEQ multiplex PCR; TCRdb's version includes in-frame clones alone and lacks a portion of them. V and J calls and clone size are given by that table; D and trimming were obtained from the DNA. Of approximately 220,000 clones in the sample, roughly 86% were seen once. Researchers sorted participants into cohorts using their self-reported clinical history. V lost 0 bases and J 0 bases, leaving 6 bases between the germline ends. The germline CDR1 and CDR2 sequences are MNHEY and SMNVEV (reference sequence). The CDR3 contains 15 residues.

The genes are TRBV27 and TRBJ1-5, with D possibly TRBD1 on 6 matching bases. Sequenced material: PBMCs or T cells enriched from blood (not recorded which). This TCR derives from a woman under 40 with acute COVID-19. The CDR3 sequence: CASSLSGGSNQPQHF. In DNA form, the CDR3 reads TGTGCCAGCAGTTTATCAGGGGGTAGCAATCAGCCCCAGCATTTT.